What follows are 30 T cell receptor beta chains derived from one specimen sequenced in a study of identifying expanded T cells in peripheral blood. The repertoire was sequenced with immunoSEQ multiplex PCR; TCRdb's copy has only in-frame clones and lacks some. The sample carries about 110,000 clones, around 89% recorded once. Material: blood. These receptors were obtained from a person aged 18 to 70 in good health.

V usage is TRBV10-3 and J usage is TRBJ2-5; D is possibly TRBD1 or TRBD2 (5 bases each). V was clipped by 10 bases and J by 5 bases, with 20 bases between them. Germline CDR1 and CDR2: ENHRY and SYGVKD. This CDR3 is 14 amino acids long. In DNA, the CDR3 is TGTGCCACCCGTACCGGGACCTCCGGGGAGACCCAGTACTTC. It yields the protein CATRTGTSGETQYF.

The chain has TRBV7-9 and TRBJ1-4; 9 bases agree with TRBD1. From germline, CDR1 is SEHNR and CDR2 FQNEAQ (reference sequence). V lost 5 bases and J lost 8; bases outside the gene matches: 6. This CDR3 spans 14 amino acids. CDR3 DNA: TGTGCCAGCAGCCCACAGGGGGCAAGGGAAAAACTGTTTTTT. This gives the protein CASSPQGAREKLFF.

The genes are TRBV6-5 and TRBJ1-5; D is undetermined. V lost 1 base and J 4 bases, leaving 5 bases between the germline ends. Per germline, CDR1 MNHEY and CDR2 SVGAGI. The CDR3 is 13 amino acids. CDR3 region: CASSYYRNQPQHF. CDR3 nucleotides: TGTGCCAGCAGTTACTATCGAAATCAGCCCCAGCATTTT.

The rearrangement joins TRBV7-2 to TRBJ2-7; D gene ambiguous. The CDR3 runs to 14 residues. The V gene lost 5 bases and the J gene lost 3 bases, with 14 bases spanning the gap. Per the germline V gene, CDR1 is SGHTA and CDR2 is FQGNSA. The CDR3 is CASSPTPGRYEQYF. In DNA, the CDR3 is TGTGCCAGCAGCCCCACCCCGGGCCGCTACGAGCAGTACTTC.

The gene calls are TRBV11-3 and TRBJ2-7; D may be TRBD1 (6 bases). The CDR3 runs 13 residues. V lost 5 bases, J lost 3 bases, and 11 bases lay in between. Germline CDR1 and CDR2: SGHNT and YENEEA. CDR3: CASSQTGSYEQYF. CDR3 coding DNA: TGTGCCAGCAGCCAAACAGGGAGCTACGAGCAGTACTTC.

V usage is TRBV4-3 and J usage is TRBJ1-3; D perhaps matches TRBD1 (6 bases). The CDR3 has 15 residues. The germline CDR1 and CDR2 sequences are LGHNA and YSLEER. V gave up 0 bases and J gave up 5 bases, with 11 bases separating them. The CDR3 sequence: CASSQDVQGRNTIYF. CDR3 DNA sequence: TGCGCCAGCAGCCAAGATGTTCAGGGGAGAAACACCATATATTTT.

This chain uses TRBV5-6 with TRBJ2-3, with D possibly called TRBD1 or TRBD2 (5 bases each). The CDR3 is made up of 16 amino acids. Looked up from germline, CDR1 is SGHDT and CDR2 is YYEEEE. V dropped 3 bases and J dropped 6 bases, with 20 bases sitting between them. CDR3 nucleotide sequence: TGTGCCAGCAGCTCTAAAACCCTGTTCTGGGGGGATACGCAGTATTTT. Its translation is CASSSKTLFWGDTQYF.

The chain links TRBV7-8 to TRBJ1-5; 9 positions match TRBD1. The CDR3 is made up of 15 amino acids. J lost 4 bases, V lost 5 bases, and 6 bases had no gene match. Per the germline V gene, CDR1 is SGHVS and CDR2 is FQNEAQ. Here the CDR3 reads CASSLTGGWNQPQHF. The CDR3 region has the DNA TGTGCCAGCAGCCTAACAGGGGGCTGGAATCAGCCCCAGCATTTT. Full variable domain (missing parts from reference TRBV7-8 and TRBJ1-5): GAGVSQSPRYKVAKRGQDVALRCDPISGHVSLFWYQQALGQGPEFLTYFQNEAQLDKSGLPSDRFFAERPEGSVSTLKIQRTQQEDSAVYLCASSLTGGWNQPQHFGDGTRLSIL.

The chain has TRBV12-5 and TRBJ2-1; no definite D call. The ends were cut back, 1 base at V and 5 bases at J, with 12 bases in the middle. The CDR3 covers 15 residues. Per germline, CDR1 LGHNT and CDR2 FRNRAP. CDR3 bases: TGTGCTAGTGGTTTGGGACAATTACCCGACAATGAGCAGTTCTTC. It encodes CASGLGQLPDNEQFF.

This clone appeared a few times. The chain uses TRBV7-8 and TRBJ1-2; 7 positions agree with TRBD1. Germline CDR1 reads SGHVS; CDR2 reads FQNEAQ. CDR3 length: 16 residues. V lost 2 bases and J lost 4; bases outside the gene matches: 10. The DNA of the CDR3 is TGTGCCAGCAGCTTAACAGGGGCGGATTCCCCCTATGGCTACACCTTC. Protein sequence: CASSLTGADSPYGYTF. Supplemented by reference TRBV7-8 and TRBJ1-2, the full variable domain reads GAGVSQSPRYKVAKRGQDVALRCDPISGHVSLFWYQQALGQGPEFLTYFQNEAQLDKSGLPSDRFFAERPEGSVSTLKIQRTQQEDSAVYLCASSLTGADSPYGYTFGSGTRLTVV.

The chain carries TRBV29-1 and TRBJ1-2; 9 positions agree with TRBD1. After removal of 3 bases from V and 7 bases from J, the junction contained 3 bases not matched to a gene. Per the germline V gene, CDR1 is SQVTM and CDR2 is ANQGSEA. The CDR3 sequence is 12 residues long. CDR3 region: CSVDQQGAGYTF. The CDR3 nucleotides read TGCAGCGTTGACCAACAGGGGGCTGGCTACACCTTC.

The chain combines TRBV7-9 with TRBJ1-3, with a weak D call TRBD1 (6 bases). The CDR3 is made up of 12 amino acids. Germline V gives CDR1 SEHNR, CDR2 FQNEAQ (reference sequence). Trimming pared 5 bases from V and 10 bases from J, leaving 12 bases between. CDR3 sequence reads: CASSANRDTIYF. The CDR3 DNA sequence: TGTGCCAGCAGCGCAAACAGGGATACCATATATTTT.

DNA for the CDR3: TGTGCCAGCGCCACCGGGACAGATTTCACAGATACGCAGTATTTT. Protein product: CASATGTDFTDTQYF. The V call is TRBV28, the J call TRBJ2-3; 7 nucleotides agree with TRBD1. V shed 8 bases and J 2 bases; nucleotides not matched to a gene: 10. The germline CDR1 and CDR2 sequences are MDHEN and SYDVKM. This CDR3 has 15 amino acids.

The chain employs TRBV9 and TRBJ1-6; TRBD1 aligns across 10 bases. J was trimmed by 8 bases and V by 3 bases; bases with no gene match: 2. The CDR3 consists of 14 residues. Germline CDR1 reads SGDLS; CDR2 reads YYNGEE. The CDR3 nucleotides read TGTGCCAGCAGCGGCGGGACAGGGGATTCACCCCTCCACTTT. Translated: CASSGGTGDSPLHF.

This clone was seen a handful of times. The chain employs TRBV15 and TRBJ2-5; 9 nucleotides line up with TRBD2. CDR1 is LNHNV and CDR2 is YYDKDF in the germline V gene (reference sequence). Trimming took 6 bases from V and 3 from J; bases not matched to a gene: 8. The CDR3 sequence is 15 residues long. The CDR3 reads CATSTGLARKETQYF. The CDR3 DNA reads TGTGCCACCAGTACCGGACTAGCGAGAAAAGAGACCCAGTACTTC.

V is TRBV5-1 and J is TRBJ1-5, with a possible D match to TRBD1 (5 bases). V was pared by 7 bases and J by 4 bases, with 18 bases between. Germline-derived CDR1 and CDR2 are SGHRS and YFSETQ. This CDR3 comprises 15 residues. The CDR3 coding sequence is TGCGCCAGCTCTGAACAGGACCCTAGGAATCAGCCCCAGCATTTT. It is translated as CASSEQDPRNQPQHF.

The chain has TRBV7-2 and TRBJ2-5; 8 bases align to TRBD1. The J call is uncertain, as TRBJ2-7 better fits the DNA end. Germline V gives CDR1 SGHTA, CDR2 FQGNSA. The CDR3 covers 14 residues. CDR3 in DNA: TGTGCCAGCAGCTTGACAGGGGCCGTCCACGAGCAGTACTTC. Its protein is CASSLTGAVHEQYF.

CDR3 DNA sequence: TGTGCCAGCAGCCCTCAGGGGGCAGGGGAAAAACTGTTTTTT. This gives the protein CASSPQGAGEKLFF. This sequence joins TRBV9 and TRBJ1-4; 8 nucleotides agree with TRBD1. The V gene's germline CDR1 is SGDLS and CDR2 YYNGEE. The V segment lost 4 bases and the J segment 8 bases; nucleotides outside the gene matches: 7. The CDR3 is made up of 14 amino acids.

This rearrangement joins TRBV6-6 to TRBJ1-4; maybe TRBD1 (6 bases). Germline-derived CDR1 and CDR2 are MNHNY and SVGAGI (reference sequence). This CDR3 contains 15 residues. V lost 0 bases and J 4 bases, leaving 9 bases between the germline ends. The CDR3 spells CASSYSPRGNEKLFF. The CDR3 DNA reads as TGTGCCAGCAGTTACTCCCCCAGGGGTAATGAAAAACTGTTTTTT.

V gene TRBV5-6 combines with J gene TRBJ2-7; D is possibly TRBD1 (6 bases). Per the germline V gene, CDR1 is SGHDT and CDR2 is YYEEEE. V lost 5 bases and J lost 3, with 15 bases in between. The CDR3 covers 14 residues. CDR3 coding DNA: TGTGCCAGCAGTGAACCAGGGGCGCGCTACGAGCAGTACTTC. Translated: CASSEPGARYEQYF.

The chain joins TRBV7-9 to TRBJ1-1; D possibly corresponds to TRBD1 (5 bases). Germline CDR1 is SEHNR and CDR2 is FQNEAQ (reference sequence). V dropped 4 bases and J dropped 10 bases, with 19 bases sitting between them. The CDR3 covers 14 residues. CDR3 sequence: CASSSGAGGLIAFF. The CDR3 DNA follows: TGTGCCAGCAGCTCCGGGGCGGGCGGTTTGATAGCTTTCTTT.

The chain recombines TRBV6-1 with TRBJ1-5, with no clear D. V was shortened by 1 base and J by 7 bases, with 14 bases between the two germline ends. Germline CDR1 and CDR2: MNHNS and SASEGT. The length of the CDR3 is 15 residues. For the CDR3, the DNA is TGTGCCAGCAGTGAAGTAAACTCCCAAAAGCAGCCCCAGCATTTT. Protein: CASSEVNSQKQPQHF.

The chain employs TRBV20-1 and TRBJ2-7; 7 nucleotides line up with TRBD2. The length of the CDR3 is 11 residues. Germline assignment: CDR1 DFQATT and CDR2 SNEGSKA (reference sequence). The V and J ends lost 7 bases and 5 bases, in that order; junction bases with no gene match: 5. This chain's CDR3 is CSVPGRDEQYF. CDR3 coding DNA: TGCAGTGTTCCAGGGAGGGACGAGCAGTACTTC.

The chain employs TRBV6-5 and TRBJ1-1; D perhaps matches TRBD1 (6 bases). Germline values: CDR1 MNHEY, CDR2 SVGAGI. The CDR3 runs 14 residues. V lost 6 bases and J lost 4, with 15 bases in between. The CDR3 sequence: CASSLKTGFTEAFF. The CDR3, as DNA: TGTGCCAGCAGCTTAAAGACAGGTTTCACTGAAGCTTTCTTT.

The rearrangement joins TRBV27 to TRBJ2-7; D could derive from TRBD1 or TRBD2 (5 bases each). The germline gives CDR1 MNHEY, CDR2 SMNVEV (reference sequence). Trimming took off 5 bases at V and 0 bases at J, with 17 bases between the two ends. This CDR3 has 16 residues. For the CDR3, the DNA is TGTGCCAGCAGTCCGGTTGGGACGCTCTCCTCCTACGAGCAGTACTTC. It yields the protein CASSPVGTLSSYEQYF.

The V call is TRBV7-2, the J call TRBJ1-5; D unclear. The CDR3 totals 14 residues. Looked up from germline, CDR1 is SGHTA and CDR2 is FQGNSA. The V end was cut by 3 bases, the J end by 5 bases, with 11 bases between. The CDR3 nucleotides read TGTGCCAGCAGCTTGAAGTGGGGTGATCAGCCCCAGCATTTT. This gives the protein CASSLKWGDQPQHF.

The V and J genes are TRBV28 and TRBJ1-6, with 8 bases that match TRBD1. The length of the CDR3 is 14 residues. Germline values: CDR1 MDHEN, CDR2 SYDVKM. J gave up 9 bases and V 4 bases, and 5 bases lay outside the gene matches. The CDR3, as DNA: TGTGCCAGCAGTTCAGCGGACAGGGTTTCACCCCTCCACTTT. Its protein product is CASSSADRVSPLHF. The full variable domain, completed using reference TRBV28 and TRBJ1-6, is DVKVTQSSRYLVKRTGEKVFLECVQDMDHENMFWYRQDPGLGLRLIYFSYDVKMKEKGDIPEGYSVSREKKERFSLILESASTNQTSMYLCASSSADRVSPLHFGNGTRLTVT.

This clone was recorded only once. The rearrangement links TRBV28 to TRBJ2-7; D ambiguous. V lost 4 bases and J 7 bases, leaving 8 bases between the germline ends. The CDR3 is made up of 11 amino acids. Germline V gives CDR1 MDHEN, CDR2 SYDVKM. The CDR3 nucleotides read TGTGCCAGCAGTTCCCGGATTGAGCAGTACTTC. This gives the protein CASSSRIEQYF.

The genes are TRBV7-8 and TRBJ1-4, with D possibly being TRBD1 (5 bases). Deletions cut 2 bases from V and 8 bases from J, with 12 bases between. This CDR3 contains 14 residues. Germline V gene sequence: CDR1 SGHVS, CDR2 FQNEAQ. CDR3 sequence reads: CASSLRGLAEKLFF. The CDR3, as DNA: TGTGCCAGCAGCTTAAGGGGCCTCGCGGAAAAACTGTTTTTT. The variable domain in full, with the rest retrieved from reference TRBV7-8 and TRBJ1-4, is GAGVSQSPRYKVAKRGQDVALRCDPISGHVSLFWYQQALGQGPEFLTYFQNEAQLDKSGLPSDRFFAERPEGSVSTLKIQRTQQEDSAVYLCASSLRGLAEKLFFGSGTQLSVL.

The rearrangement uses TRBV5-4 and TRBJ1-2; D gene ambiguous. The CDR3 is 14 residues long. Germline V CDR1 and CDR2: SGHNT, YYREEE (reference sequence). V gave up 0 bases and J gave up 4 bases, with 10 bases separating them. In nucleotides, the CDR3 is TGTGCCAGCAGCTTGGAGGCGCAGCCCTATGGCTACACCTTC. Encoded protein: CASSLEAQPYGYTF.